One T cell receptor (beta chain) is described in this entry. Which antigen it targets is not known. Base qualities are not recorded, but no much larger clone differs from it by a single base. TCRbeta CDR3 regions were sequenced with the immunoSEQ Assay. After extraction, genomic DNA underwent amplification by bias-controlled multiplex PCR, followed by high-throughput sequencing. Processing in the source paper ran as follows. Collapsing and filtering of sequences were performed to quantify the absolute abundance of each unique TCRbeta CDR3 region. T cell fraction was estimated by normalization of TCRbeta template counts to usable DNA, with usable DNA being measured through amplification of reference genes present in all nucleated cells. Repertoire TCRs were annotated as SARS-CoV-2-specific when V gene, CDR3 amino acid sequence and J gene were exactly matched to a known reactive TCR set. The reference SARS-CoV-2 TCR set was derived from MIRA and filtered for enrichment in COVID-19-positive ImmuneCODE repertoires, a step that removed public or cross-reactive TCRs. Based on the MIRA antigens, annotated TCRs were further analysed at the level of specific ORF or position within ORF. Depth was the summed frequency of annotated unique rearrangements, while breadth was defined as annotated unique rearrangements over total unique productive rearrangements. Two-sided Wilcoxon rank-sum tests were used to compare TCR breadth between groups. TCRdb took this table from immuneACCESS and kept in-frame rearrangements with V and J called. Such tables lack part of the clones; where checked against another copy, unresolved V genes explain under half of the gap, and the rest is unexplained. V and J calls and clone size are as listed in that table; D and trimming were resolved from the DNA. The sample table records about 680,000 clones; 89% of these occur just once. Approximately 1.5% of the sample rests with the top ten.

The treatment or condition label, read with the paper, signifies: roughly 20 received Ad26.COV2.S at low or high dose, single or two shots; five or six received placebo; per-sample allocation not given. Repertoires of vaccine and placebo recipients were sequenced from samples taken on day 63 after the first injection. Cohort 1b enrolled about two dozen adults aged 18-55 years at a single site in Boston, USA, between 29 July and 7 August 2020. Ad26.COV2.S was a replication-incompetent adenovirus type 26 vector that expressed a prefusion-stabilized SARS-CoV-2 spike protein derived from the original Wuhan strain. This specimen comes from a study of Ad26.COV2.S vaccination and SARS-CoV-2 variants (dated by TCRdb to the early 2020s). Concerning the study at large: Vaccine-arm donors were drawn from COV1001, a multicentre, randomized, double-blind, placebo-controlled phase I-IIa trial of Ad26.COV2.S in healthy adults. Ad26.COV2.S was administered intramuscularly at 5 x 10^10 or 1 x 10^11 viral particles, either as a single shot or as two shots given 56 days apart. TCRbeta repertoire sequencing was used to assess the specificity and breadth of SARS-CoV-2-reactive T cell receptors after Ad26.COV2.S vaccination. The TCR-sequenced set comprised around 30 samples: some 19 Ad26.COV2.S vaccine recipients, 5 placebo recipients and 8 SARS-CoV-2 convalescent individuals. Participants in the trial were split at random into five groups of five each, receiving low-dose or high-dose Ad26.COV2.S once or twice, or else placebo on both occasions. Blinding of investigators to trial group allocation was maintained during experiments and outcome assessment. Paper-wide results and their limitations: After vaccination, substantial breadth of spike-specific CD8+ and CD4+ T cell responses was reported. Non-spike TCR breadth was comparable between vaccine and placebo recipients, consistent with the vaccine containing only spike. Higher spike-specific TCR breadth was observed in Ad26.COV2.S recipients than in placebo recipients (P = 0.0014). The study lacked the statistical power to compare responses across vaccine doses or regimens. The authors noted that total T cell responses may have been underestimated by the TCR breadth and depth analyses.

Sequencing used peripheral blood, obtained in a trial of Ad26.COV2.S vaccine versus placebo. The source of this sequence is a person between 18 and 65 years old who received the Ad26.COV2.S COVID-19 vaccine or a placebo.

The CDR3 is CASSLLAGGPNEQFF. The DNA sequence is as follows: TGTGCCAGCAGCTTATTAGCGGGGGGCCCCAATGAGCAGTTCTTC. The chain employs TRBV7-8 and TRBJ2-1; 10 bases in the junction line up with TRBD2. The junction shows trimming of 2 bases on V and 6 bases on J, and the gene matches do not reach 4 bases of it. The CDR3 spans 15 residues, from the cysteine through the phenylalanine. Of all the DNA, just the CDR3 is kept, 45 bases in frame from base 1. CDR1 SGHVS and CDR2 FQNEAQ were looked up in the germline V gene. Reference TRBV7-8 and TRBJ2-1 proteins supply the regions before and after the CDR3; the full variable domain is: GAGVSQSPRYKVAKRGQDVALRCDPISGHVSLFWYQQALGQGPEFLTYFQNEAQLDKSGLPSDRFFAERPEGSVSTLKIQRTQQEDSAVYLCASSLLAGGPNEQFFGPGTRLTVL.